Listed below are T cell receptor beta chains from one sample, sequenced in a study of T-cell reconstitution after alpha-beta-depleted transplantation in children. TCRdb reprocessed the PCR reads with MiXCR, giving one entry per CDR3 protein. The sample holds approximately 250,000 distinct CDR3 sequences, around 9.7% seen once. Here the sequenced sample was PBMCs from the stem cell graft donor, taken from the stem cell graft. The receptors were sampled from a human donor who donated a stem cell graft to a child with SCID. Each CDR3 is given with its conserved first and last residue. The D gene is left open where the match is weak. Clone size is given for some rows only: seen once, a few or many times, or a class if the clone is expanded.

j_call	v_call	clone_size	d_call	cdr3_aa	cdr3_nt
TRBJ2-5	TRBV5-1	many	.	CASSLKGSGETQYF	TGCGCCAGCAGCTTGAAGGGATCGGGGGAGACCCAGTACTTC
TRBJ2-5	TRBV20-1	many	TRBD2	CSATSGGAIQETQYF	TGCAGTGCCACGAGCGGGGGGGCAATCCAAGAGACCCAGTACTTC
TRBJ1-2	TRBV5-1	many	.	CASSLSELYYGYTF	TGCGCCAGCAGCTTGTCCGAACTCTACTATGGCTACACCTTC
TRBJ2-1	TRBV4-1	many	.	CASSQDDFRRGYGNEQFF	TGCGCCAGCAGCCAAGATGATTTCAGGAGGGGTTACGGCAATGAGCAGTTCTTC
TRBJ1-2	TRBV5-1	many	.	CASSPDTYGYTF	TGCGCCAGCAGCCCGGACACCTATGGCTACACCTTC
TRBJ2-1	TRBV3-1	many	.	CASSLRGPPYNEQFF	TGTGCCAGCAGCCTCAGGGGACCACCCTACAATGAGCAGTTCTTC
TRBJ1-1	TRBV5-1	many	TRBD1	CASSRIPGQGEMNTEAFF	TGCGCCAGCAGCCGAATCCCGGGACAGGGGGAGATGAACACTGAAGCTTTCTTT
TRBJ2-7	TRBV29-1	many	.	CSVEDLRDGNSYEQYF	TGCAGCGTTGAAGATCTTCGGGACGGGAACTCCTACGAGCAGTACTTC
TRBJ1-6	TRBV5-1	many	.	CASSLAGSYNSPLHF	TGCGCCAGCAGTTTAGCCGGCTCCTATAATTCACCCCTCCACTTT
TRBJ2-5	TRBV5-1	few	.	CASSLMGRGRLEETQYF	TGCGCCAGCAGCTTAATGGGTCGGGGACGGCTTGAAGAGACCCAGTACTTC
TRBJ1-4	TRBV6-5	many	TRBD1	CASSYWAQGAHPLNEKLFF	TGTGCCAGCAGTTACTGGGCTCAGGGGGCCCATCCCCTCAATGAAAAACTGTTTTTT
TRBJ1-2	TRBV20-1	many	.	CSAPGGRSGYGYTF	TGCAGTGCCCCGGGGGGGAGGTCTGGCTATGGCTACACCTTC
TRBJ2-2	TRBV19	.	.	CASSLHDGELFF	TGTGCCAGTAGTTTACACGACGGGGAGCTGTTTTTT
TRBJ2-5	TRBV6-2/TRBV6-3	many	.	CASSWPGPSATQYF	TGTGCCAGCAGTTGGCCGGGACCCTCGGCGACCCAGTACTTC
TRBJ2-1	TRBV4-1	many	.	CASSQGDQRREQFF	TGCGCCAGCAGCCAGGGCGATCAACGGAGAGAGCAGTTCTTC
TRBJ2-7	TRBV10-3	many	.	CAISESGVDEQYF	TGTGCCATCAGTGAGTCAGGGGTTGACGAGCAGTACTTC
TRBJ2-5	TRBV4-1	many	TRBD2	CASSQDEIFWGGETQYF	TGCGCCAGCAGCCAAGACGAAATCTTCTGGGGGGGGGAGACCCAGTACTTC
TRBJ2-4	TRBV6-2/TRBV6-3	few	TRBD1	CASSHPRQGALKNIQYF	TGTGCCAGCAGTCACCCAAGACAGGGGGCCTTGAAAAACATTCAGTACTTC
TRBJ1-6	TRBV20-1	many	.	CSARMGSSYNSPLHF	TGCAGTGCTAGGATGGGGAGCTCCTATAATTCACCCCTCCACTTT
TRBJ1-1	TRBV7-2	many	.	CASSLGHQNTEAFF	TGTGCCAGCAGCTTAGGACACCAGAACACTGAAGCTTTCTTT
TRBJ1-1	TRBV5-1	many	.	CASSSDNGNTEAFF	TGCGCCAGCAGCTCGGACAATGGGAACACTGAAGCTTTCTTT
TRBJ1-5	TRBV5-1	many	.	CASSFDGSQPQHF	TGCGCCAGCAGCTTTGATGGGAGTCAGCCCCAGCATTTT
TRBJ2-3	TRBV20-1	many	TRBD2	CSARTSGADTQYF	TGCAGTGCTAGGACTAGCGGGGCAGATACGCAGTATTTT
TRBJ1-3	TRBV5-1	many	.	CASSSDGGNTIYF	TGCGCCAGCAGCTCCGATGGTGGAAACACCATATATTTT
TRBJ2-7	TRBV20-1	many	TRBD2	CSAREAGASEQYF	TGCAGTGCTAGAGAAGCGGGGGCGAGTGAGCAGTACTTC
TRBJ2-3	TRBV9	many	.	CASSVTENTQYF	TGTGCCAGCAGCGTTACGGAGAATACGCAGTATTTT
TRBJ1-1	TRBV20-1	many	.	CSAVRLPGTEAFF	TGCAGTGCCGTAAGGCTGCCAGGCACTGAAGCTTTCTTT
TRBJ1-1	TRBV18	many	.	CASSGKGSPGVTEAFF	TGTGCCAGCTCGGGAAAGGGATCTCCGGGGGTTACTGAAGCTTTCTTT
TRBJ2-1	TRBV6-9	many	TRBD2	CASKGSGGARRDGFF	TGTGCCAGCAAAGGTAGCGGGGGGGCCCGACGTGATGGTTTCTTC
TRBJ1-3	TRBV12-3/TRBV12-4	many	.	CASSGTYSGNTIYF	TGTGCCAGCAGCGGGACCTACTCTGGAAACACCATATATTTT
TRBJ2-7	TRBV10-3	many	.	CAISGGSWGSYEQYF	TGTGCCATCAGTGGGGGCAGTTGGGGTTCCTACGAGCAGTACTTC
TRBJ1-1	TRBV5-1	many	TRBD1	CASSLGDRKRNTEAFF	TGCGCCAGCAGCTTGGGGGACAGGAAACGGAACACTGAAGCTTTCTTT
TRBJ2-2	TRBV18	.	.	CASSPRDLQGGELFF	TGTGCCAGCTCACCGAGGGACCTACAGGGCGGGGAGCTGTTTTTT
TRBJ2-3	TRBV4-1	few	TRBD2	CASSRDGLAGDSDTQYF	TGCGCCAGCAGCCGGGACGGACTAGCGGGGGATTCAGATACGCAGTATTTT
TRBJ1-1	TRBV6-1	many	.	CASRQETEAFF	TGTGCCAGCAGACAGGAAACTGAAGCTTTCTTT
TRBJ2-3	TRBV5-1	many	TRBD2	CASSLVPHTSGSTDTQYF	TGCGCCAGCAGCTTGGTGCCCCATACTAGCGGGAGCACAGATACGCAGTATTTT
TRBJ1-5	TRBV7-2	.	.	CASSLRAPLYSNQPQHF	TGTGCCAGCAGCTTAAGGGCCCCCCTATACAGCAATCAGCCCCAGCATTTT
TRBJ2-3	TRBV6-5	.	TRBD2	CASSYSSGGETDTQYF	TGTGCCAGCAGTTACTCCAGCGGGGGAGAAACAGATACGCAGTATTTT
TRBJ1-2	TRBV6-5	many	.	CASSYSPVGYGYTF	TGTGCCAGCAGTTACTCTCCGGTTGGCTATGGCTACACCTTC
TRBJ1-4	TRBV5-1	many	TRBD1	CASTGGDSNEKLFF	TGCGCCAGCACAGGGGGCGATTCTAATGAAAAACTGTTTTTT
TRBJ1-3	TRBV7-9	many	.	CASSLGSLSGNTIYF	TGTGCCAGCAGCCTTGGGTCCCTCTCTGGAAACACCATATATTTT
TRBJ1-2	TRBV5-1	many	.	CASSTTQISYGYTF	TGCGCCAGCAGCACAACACAGATCTCCTATGGCTACACCTTC
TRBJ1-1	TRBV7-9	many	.	CASKFGEDTSEAFF	TGTGCCAGCAAATTTGGGGAGGATACCAGTGAAGCTTTCTTT
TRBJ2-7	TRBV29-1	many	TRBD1	CSVMSRGQGGEQYF	TGCAGCGTTATGTCTCGAGGACAGGGGGGCGAGCAGTACTTC
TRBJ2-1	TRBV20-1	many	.	CSAQASYNEQFF	TGCAGTGCGCAGGCCTCCTACAATGAGCAGTTCTTC
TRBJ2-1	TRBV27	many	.	CASSLWGARNEQFF	TGTGCCAGCAGTTTATGGGGGGCGCGTAATGAGCAGTTCTTC
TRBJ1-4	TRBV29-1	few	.	CSVEDPGNEKLFF	TGCAGCGTTGAAGATCCGGGGAATGAAAAACTGTTTTTT
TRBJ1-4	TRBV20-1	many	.	CSAGAEKLFF	TGCAGTGCTGGGGCGGAAAAACTGTTTTTT
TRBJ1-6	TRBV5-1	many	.	CASSLLVADGDSPLHF	TGCGCCAGCAGCTTGTTAGTAGCGGACGGAGATTCACCCCTCCACTTT
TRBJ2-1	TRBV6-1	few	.	CASSDFGVLYNEQFF	TGTGCCAGCAGTGACTTTGGGGTCCTATACAATGAGCAGTTCTTC
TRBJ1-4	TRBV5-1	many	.	CASSPTLDPGRLFF	TGCGCCAGCAGCCCTACGCTTGACCCGGGACGGCTGTTTTTT
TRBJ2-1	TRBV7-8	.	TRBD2	CASTTSGGAYEQFF	TGTGCCAGCACAACTAGCGGGGGGGCGTATGAGCAGTTCTTC
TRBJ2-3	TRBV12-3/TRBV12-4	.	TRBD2	CASSPRRPGTSGGEDTQYF	TGTGCCAGCAGTCCTCGCCGTCCCGGGACTAGCGGGGGTGAAGATACGCAGTATTTT
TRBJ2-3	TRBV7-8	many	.	CASSLVRLFNNPSTDTQYF	TGTGCCAGCAGCTTAGTCAGACTCTTCAATAACCCTAGCACAGATACGCAGTATTTT
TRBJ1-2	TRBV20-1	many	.	CSAMAPGNYGYTF	TGCAGTGCTATGGCGCCGGGCAACTATGGCTACACCTTC
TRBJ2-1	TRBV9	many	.	CASSRDKTYNEQFF	TGTGCCAGCTCCCGGGACAAAACCTACAATGAGCAGTTCTTC
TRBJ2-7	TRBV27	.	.	CASSRRSRDAYDGNEQYF	TGTGCCAGCAGTCGCCGCAGCCGGGACGCGTACGATGGGAACGAGCAGTACTTC
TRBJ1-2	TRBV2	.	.	CASSRQQNYGYTF	TGTGCCAGCAGTAGACAGCAAAACTATGGCTACACCTTC
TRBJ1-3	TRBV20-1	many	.	CSAPGAGIGNTIYF	TGCAGTGCCCCGGGGGCAGGGATTGGAAACACCATATATTTT